The text below deals with one TCR beta chain. Its antigen is unidentified. This sample stems from a study of T cell responses to AZD1222 COVID-19 vaccine. General study points: Spike-wide vaccine-associated CD4 TCRs dominated at 160-218 and 743-854. A reported finding is that nearly half of spike-specific TCRs target unmutated variant regions. Possibly, clonal diversity was underestimated; donors were largely white British and included more females.

Germline V gene lookup returns CDR1 MNHEY and CDR2 SVGEGT. V was shortened by 0 bases and J by 11 bases, with 16 bases between the two germline ends. This CDR3 comprises 14 residues. Profiled with immunoSEQ multiplex PCR; TCRdb holds only in-frame clones, not every one. Of about 86,000 clones listed, approximately 88% are singletons. The TCR sequence derives from an adult who received the AZD1222 COVID-19 vaccine. The J gene is TRBJ1-1, the V gene TRBV6-2 or TRBV6-3; D is undetermined. Sequencing was performed on peripheral blood, taken 28 days after the second AZD1222 dose. The CDR3 loop reads CASSYSSVLPKAFF. Here the CDR3 DNA reads TGTGCCAGCAGTTACTCGAGCGTCCTACCTAAGGCTTTCTTT.